These 15 T cell receptor beta chains came from one sample sequenced in a study of T-cell reconstitution after alpha-beta-depleted transplantation in children. The TCRbeta library incorporated unique molecular identifiers. In TCRdb, the PCR reads were re-called with MiXCR into one record per CDR3 protein. The sample includes fewer than 700,000 distinct CDR3 sequences, approximately 13% of them seen just once. This material consisted of PBMCs, mostly from graft donor cells, taken 360 days after TCRalphabeta/CD19-depleted stem cell transplant. These receptors were collected from a male patient aged 5 to 17 who had a stem cell transplant for acute myeloid leukemia, so the T cells may come from the graft donor.

The sample holds a few counts of this clonotype. V is TRBV28 and J is TRBJ2-5; possible D gene TRBD2, 5 bases. Trimming took off 3 bases at V and 2 bases at J, with 16 bases between the two ends. The CDR3 runs to 16 residues. CDR1 and CDR2 from the germline V gene are MDHEN and SYDVKM. The CDR3 loop reads CASSFTGSARQETQYF. For the CDR3, the DNA is TGTGCCAGCAGTTTTACGGGATCGGCACGGCAAGAGACCCAGTACTTC.

In its sample, this clonotype was seen a few times. CDR3 residues: CASSPESGRWSEQFF. The CDR3 DNA reads TGTGCCAGCAGCCCTGAAAGCGGGAGGTGGTCTGAGCAGTTCTTC. The genes are TRBV7-3 and TRBJ2-1; 9 bases are shared with TRBD2. V dropped 5 bases and J dropped 9; count of bases not matched to a gene: 11. Per the germline V gene, CDR1 is SGHTA and CDR2 is FQGTGA. CDR3 length: 15 residues.

The chain has TRBV10-2 and TRBJ1-5, with TRBD1 as a possible D gene (5 bases). V was cut by 3 bases and J by 5 bases, with 11 bases left in between. This CDR3 contains 14 residues. Germline-derived CDR1 and CDR2 are WSHSY and SAAADI. The CDR3 region is CASSDGTFYQPQHF. Here the CDR3 DNA reads TGCGCCAGCAGTGACGGGACGTTTTATCAGCCCCAGCATTTT.

The table lists this clonotype with a few counts. The rearrangement links TRBV25-1 to TRBJ2-7; 8 positions match TRBD1. Germline V gene lookup returns CDR1 MGHDK and CDR2 SYGVNS. The CDR3 is 15 residues long. Losses at the gene ends were 4 bases for V and 5 bases for J; bases not matched to a gene: 10. CDR3 in amino acids: CASSVSRGRWDEQYF. CDR3 nucleotide sequence: TGTGCCAGCAGTGTCTCCAGGGGGCGCTGGGACGAGCAGTACTTC.

This clonotype turned up a few times. The chain recombines TRBV7-8 with TRBJ1-1; 11 bases match TRBD1. This CDR3 is 16 amino acids long. Germline loops: CDR1 SGHVS, CDR2 FQNEAQ. The V and J ends lost 5 bases and 5 bases, in that order; junction bases with no gene match: 10. The CDR3 here is CASSRRPGTGGTEAFF. The CDR3 DNA follows: TGTGCCAGCAGCCGGCGTCCAGGGACAGGGGGAACTGAAGCTTTCTTT.

As DNA, the CDR3 is TGCGCCAGCAGCCCGACAGGTCCCGTTTCCAAAAACATTCAGTACTTC. Translation: CASSPTGPVSKNIQYF. The chain carries TRBV5-1 and TRBJ2-4, with TRBD1 as a possible D gene (6 bases). CDR1 is SGHRS and CDR2 is YFSETQ in the germline V gene. The V and J ends lost 4 bases and 2 bases respectively, with 16 bases between them. This CDR3 has 16 residues.

This clonotype was observed a few times. The genes are TRBV29-1 and TRBJ2-5; no clear D gene. Trimming cost V 3 bases and J 1 base, with 15 bases left between them. CDR1 and CDR2 (germline): SQVTM, ANQGSEA. The CDR3 has 15 amino acids. The CDR3 here is CSVERSEVSQETQYF. DNA of the CDR3: TGCAGCGTTGAGCGCTCCGAGGTTAGCCAAGAGACCCAGTACTTC.

V gene TRBV5-8 combines with J gene TRBJ2-2; D is perhaps TRBD1 (6 bases). V shed 0 bases and J shed 4 bases, with 13 bases lying between them. The CDR3 extends over 16 amino acids. Germline assignment: CDR1 SGHTS and CDR2 YDEGEE. The chain's CDR3 is CASSLGAQGFTGELFF. The CDR3 nucleotides read TGTGCCAGCAGCTTGGGGGCCCAGGGGTTCACCGGGGAGCTGTTTTTT.

This clonotype was seen at least ten times. This rearrangement joins TRBV29-1 to TRBJ2-4; D unclear. Deletions cut 0 bases from V and 12 bases from J, with 12 bases between. CDR1 SQVTM and CDR2 ANQGSEA come from the germline V gene. The CDR3 extends over 12 amino acids. The CDR3 sequence: CSVEDTGPAQYF. The CDR3 bases are TGCAGCGTTGAAGATACCGGACCTGCTCAGTACTTC.

The genes are TRBV5-6 and TRBJ2-3; the D call may be TRBD1 or TRBD2 (5 bases each). Trimming shortened V by 3 bases and J by 4 bases, and 18 bases separated the two germline ends. The CDR3 consists of 16 residues. From germline, CDR1 is SGHDT and CDR2 YYEEEE. The CDR3 sequence: CASSWSGGIGADTQYF. In DNA, the CDR3 is TGTGCCAGCAGCTGGTCTGGGGGTATTGGAGCAGATACGCAGTATTTT.

This clonotype appeared many times. One junction end disagrees with the germline gene, perhaps due to a read error. The chain carries TRBV7-7 and TRBJ1-4; D is uncertain. The CDR3 contains 13 residues. From germline, CDR1 is SSHAT and CDR2 FNYEAQ (reference sequence). CDR3 nucleotides: TGTGCTAGCAGCTTGGGCCCCTTCGAAAAACTGTTTTTT. Its translation: CASSLGPFEKLFF.

There are a few counts of this clonotype. V gene TRBV5-5 combines with J gene TRBJ1-5; 8 bases agree with TRBD1. V dropped 0 bases and J dropped 7; count of bases not matched to a gene: 9. Germline assignment: CDR1 SGHKS and CDR2 YYEKEE (reference sequence). The CDR3 is 16 residues long. The CDR3 is CASSLVTGVIGQPQHF. CDR3 nucleotides: TGTGCCAGCAGCTTGGTGACAGGGGTGATAGGACAGCCCCAGCATTTT.

This clonotype was picked up many times. The rearrangement links TRBV4-2 to TRBJ2-3, with TRBD2 matching over 9 bases. From germline, CDR1 is LGHNA and CDR2 YNFKEQ. V gave up 0 bases and J gave up 1 base; unmatched junction bases: 14. The CDR3 sequence is 20 residues long. This chain's CDR3 is CASSQETSLAGMGGTDTQYF. The CDR3 region has the DNA TGTGCCAGCAGCCAAGAAACGTCACTAGCGGGCATGGGGGGCACAGATACGCAGTATTTT.

This clonotype was counted a few times. V is TRBV20-1 and J is TRBJ2-1, with 9 bases identical to TRBD2. The germline V gene has CDR1 DFQATT and CDR2 SNEGSKA (reference sequence). The CDR3 runs 15 residues. Trimming removed 4 bases from V and 5 bases from J; junction bases left unmatched: 9. The CDR3 spells CSATLREGRNNEQFF. The CDR3 DNA follows: TGCAGTGCTACTTTGCGGGAGGGCCGGAACAATGAGCAGTTCTTC.

This chain links TRBV6-2 or TRBV6-3 with TRBJ2-3; 14 bases fit TRBD2. Germline-derived CDR1 and CDR2 are MNHEY and SVGEGT. Trimming at V came to 3 bases and at J to 3 bases, leaving 14 bases not matched to a gene. This CDR3 is 20 amino acids long. The CDR3 loop is CASSYPGTSGSSMKTDTQYF. The CDR3 bases are TGTGCCAGCAGTTATCCCGGGACTAGCGGGAGTAGTATGAAAACAGATACGCAGTATTTT.